The rows below give T cell receptor beta chains drawn from one sample of a study of T-cell memory formation after mild COVID-19. MiXCR was run by TCRdb on the 5' RACE reads, yielding one entry per CDR3 protein. The sample lists tens of thousands of distinct CDR3 sequences, less than 8% occurring once. The material sequenced was PBMCs or a T cell subset sorted from them (not recorded which). The receptor source for this set is an adult who had mild COVID-19 (a few samples of this study predate the infection). Cell type and time point are not known. The conserved cysteine and the conserved F or W are not part of the CDR3 here.

cdr3_aa: ASSTLETQY
v_call: TRBV5-8
j_call: TRBJ2-5

cdr3_aa: ASSRENYGYT
v_call: TRBV4-2
j_call: TRBJ1-2

cdr3_aa: ASSLTGSGANVLT
v_call: TRBV7-3
j_call: TRBJ2-6

cdr3_aa: ASSPGQATFQPQH
v_call: TRBV18
j_call: TRBJ1-5

cdr3_aa: ASSLIAGGNNEQF
v_call: TRBV6-6
j_call: TRBJ2-1

cdr3_aa: ASSISASENIQY
v_call: TRBV19
j_call: TRBJ2-4

cdr3_aa: ASSPLGVAVYNEQF
v_call: TRBV4-3
j_call: TRBJ2-1

cdr3_aa: ASSLTPSSYEQY
v_call: TRBV5-1
j_call: TRBJ2-7

cdr3_aa: SASVGGAQETQY
v_call: TRBV20-1
j_call: TRBJ2-5

cdr3_aa: ASSPRWTSGSNEQF
v_call: TRBV9
j_call: TRBJ2-1

cdr3_aa: ASSPARVSYEQY
v_call: TRBV7-6
j_call: TRBJ2-7

cdr3_aa: ASSTGKGAEAF
v_call: TRBV7-9
j_call: TRBJ1-1

cdr3_aa: ASSEVMIYEQY
v_call: TRBV2
j_call: TRBJ2-7

cdr3_aa: ASSLVLRGGTDTQY
v_call: TRBV7-3
j_call: TRBJ2-3

cdr3_aa: ATSDWGGGLVNEQF
v_call: TRBV24-1
j_call: TRBJ2-1

cdr3_aa: ATSARPGTSGGPLYNEQF
v_call: TRBV24-1
j_call: TRBJ2-1

cdr3_aa: SASIFPRNPSYEQY
v_call: TRBV20-1
j_call: TRBJ2-7

cdr3_aa: ASSFGMGGGAQETQY
v_call: TRBV5-1
j_call: TRBJ2-5

cdr3_aa: ASSKLPPGQGQPQH
v_call: TRBV7-2
j_call: TRBJ1-5

cdr3_aa: ASSEVSYEQY
v_call: TRBV6-1
j_call: TRBJ2-7

cdr3_aa: ASSLWRPLRDVPYEQY
v_call: TRBV5-4
j_call: TRBJ2-7

cdr3_aa: ASSVRRSTDTQY
v_call: TRBV6-5
j_call: TRBJ2-3

cdr3_aa: ASSVHTGYNEQF
v_call: TRBV9
j_call: TRBJ2-1

cdr3_aa: AILPDRSNTEAF
v_call: TRBV10-3
j_call: TRBJ1-1

cdr3_aa: ASSQRRGVRETQY
v_call: TRBV14
j_call: TRBJ2-5

cdr3_aa: ATRTDRVGSPLH
v_call: TRBV19
j_call: TRBJ1-6

cdr3_aa: AWRRGGENTEAF
v_call: TRBV30
j_call: TRBJ1-1

cdr3_aa: ATSTLRAGGNQPQH
v_call: TRBV15
j_call: TRBJ1-5

cdr3_aa: ASSYSRAYNEQF
v_call: TRBV6-6
j_call: TRBJ2-1

cdr3_aa: ASSLRAGGYGYT
v_call: TRBV3-1
j_call: TRBJ1-2

cdr3_aa: ASSPGLAGGDTQY
v_call: TRBV4-2
j_call: TRBJ2-3

cdr3_aa: ASSPSGTGLTGELF
v_call: TRBV4-1
j_call: TRBJ2-2

cdr3_aa: SALTGKHSSYEQY
v_call: TRBV20-1
j_call: TRBJ2-7

cdr3_aa: ASSLFRDSPYEQY
v_call: TRBV27
j_call: TRBJ2-7

cdr3_aa: ASSYREEGYNEQF
v_call: TRBV6-2/TRBV6-3
j_call: TRBJ2-1

cdr3_aa: SDLEGLYGYT
v_call: TRBV20-1
j_call: TRBJ1-2

cdr3_aa: ATSGGTGAQIRDYLQF
v_call: TRBV24-1
j_call: TRBJ2-1

cdr3_aa: ASSRETQY
v_call: TRBV7-9
j_call: TRBJ2-5

cdr3_aa: ASLFPPQNIQY
v_call: TRBV7-2
j_call: TRBJ2-4

cdr3_aa: ATSPYRASNQPQH
v_call: TRBV15
j_call: TRBJ1-5

cdr3_aa: ASSQVRRSPTDTQY
v_call: TRBV14
j_call: TRBJ2-3

cdr3_aa: ASIEGAGSPLH
v_call: TRBV12-3/TRBV12-4
j_call: TRBJ1-6

cdr3_aa: ASSLEIGSTQY
v_call: TRBV5-1
j_call: TRBJ2-3

cdr3_aa: ASSLGSTNYGYT
v_call: TRBV12-3/TRBV12-4
j_call: TRBJ1-2

cdr3_aa: ASSSVNRDRAREQY
v_call: TRBV7-8
j_call: TRBJ2-7

cdr3_aa: ASSSHPGTGGMSSYEQY
v_call: TRBV11-3
j_call: TRBJ2-7

cdr3_aa: SAKDPREGQETQY
v_call: TRBV20-1
j_call: TRBJ2-5

cdr3_aa: SASRGTGNSPLH
v_call: TRBV20-1
j_call: TRBJ1-6